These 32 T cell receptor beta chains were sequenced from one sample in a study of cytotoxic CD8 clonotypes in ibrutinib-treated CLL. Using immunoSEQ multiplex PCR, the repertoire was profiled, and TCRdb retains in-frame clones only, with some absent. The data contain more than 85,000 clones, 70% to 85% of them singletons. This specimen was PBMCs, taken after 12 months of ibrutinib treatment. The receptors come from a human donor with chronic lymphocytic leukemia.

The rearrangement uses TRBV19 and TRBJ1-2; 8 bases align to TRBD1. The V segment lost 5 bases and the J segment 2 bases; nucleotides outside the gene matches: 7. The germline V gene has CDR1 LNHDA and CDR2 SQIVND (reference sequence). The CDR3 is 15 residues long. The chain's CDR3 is CASSVQGVLNYGYTF. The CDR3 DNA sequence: TGTGCCAGTAGTGTACAGGGGGTCTTGAACTATGGCTACACCTTC.

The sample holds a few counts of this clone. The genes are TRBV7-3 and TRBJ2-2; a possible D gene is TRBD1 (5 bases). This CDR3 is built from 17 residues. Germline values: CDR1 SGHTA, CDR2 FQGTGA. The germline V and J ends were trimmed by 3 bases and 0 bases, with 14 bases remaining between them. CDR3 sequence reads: CASSFRQGSSNTGELFF. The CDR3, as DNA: TGTGCCAGCAGCTTTCGGCAGGGCTCTTCGAACACCGGGGAGCTGTTTTTT.

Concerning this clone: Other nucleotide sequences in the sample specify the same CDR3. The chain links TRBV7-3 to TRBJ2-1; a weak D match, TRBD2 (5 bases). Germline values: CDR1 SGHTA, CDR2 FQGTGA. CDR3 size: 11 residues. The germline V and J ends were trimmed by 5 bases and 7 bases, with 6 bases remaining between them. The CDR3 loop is CASSRGNEQFF. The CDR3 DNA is TGTGCCAGCAGCCGCGGGAATGAGCAGTTCTTC.

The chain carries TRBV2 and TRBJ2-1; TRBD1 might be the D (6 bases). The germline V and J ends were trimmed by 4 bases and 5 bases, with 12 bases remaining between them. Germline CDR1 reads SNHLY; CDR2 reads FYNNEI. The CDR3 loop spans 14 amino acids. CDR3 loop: CASSVRTADNEQFF. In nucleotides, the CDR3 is TGTGCCAGCAGTGTTCGGACAGCAGACAATGAGCAGTTCTTC. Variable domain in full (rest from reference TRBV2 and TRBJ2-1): EPEVTQTPSHQVTQMGQEVILRCVPISNHLYFYWYRQILGQKVEFLVSFYNNEISEKSEIFDDQFSVERPDGSNFTLKIRSTKLEDSAMYFCASSVRTADNEQFFGPGTRLTVL.

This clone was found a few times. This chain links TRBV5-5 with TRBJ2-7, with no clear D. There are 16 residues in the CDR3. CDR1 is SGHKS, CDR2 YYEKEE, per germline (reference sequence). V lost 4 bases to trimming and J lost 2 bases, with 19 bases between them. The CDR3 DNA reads TGTGCCAGCAGCCCCCTCTCGGACGTTTCGGCCTACGAGCAGTACTTC. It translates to CASSPLSDVSAYEQYF. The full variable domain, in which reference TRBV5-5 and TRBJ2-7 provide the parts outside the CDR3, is DAGVTQSPTHLIKTRGQQVTLRCSPISGHKSVSWYQQVLGQGPQFIFQYYEKEERGRGNFPDRFSARQFPNYSSELNVNALLLGDSALYLCASSPLSDVSAYEQYFGPGTRLTVT.

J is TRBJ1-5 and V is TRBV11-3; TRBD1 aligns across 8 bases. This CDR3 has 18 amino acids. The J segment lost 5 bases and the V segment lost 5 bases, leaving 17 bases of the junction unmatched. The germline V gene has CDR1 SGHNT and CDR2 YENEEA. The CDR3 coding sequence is TGTGCCAGCAGCCTCAGCACCCTCGGACAGGGAAGGGATCAGCCCCAGCATTTT. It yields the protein CASSLSTLGQGRDQPQHF.

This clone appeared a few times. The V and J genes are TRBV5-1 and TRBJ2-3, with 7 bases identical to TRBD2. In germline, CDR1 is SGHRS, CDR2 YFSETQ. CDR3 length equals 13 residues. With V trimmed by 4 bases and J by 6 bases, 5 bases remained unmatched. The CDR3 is CASSPRLADTQYF. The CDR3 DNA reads TGCGCCAGCAGCCCCCGACTAGCTGATACGCAGTATTTT.

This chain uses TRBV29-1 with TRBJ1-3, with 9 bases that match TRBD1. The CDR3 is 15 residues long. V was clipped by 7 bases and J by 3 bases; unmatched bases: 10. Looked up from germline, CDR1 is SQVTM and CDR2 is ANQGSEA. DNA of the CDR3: TGCAGCGCCGGGACAGGGAGCGGGAATGGAAACACCATATATTTT. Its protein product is CSAGTGSGNGNTIYF.

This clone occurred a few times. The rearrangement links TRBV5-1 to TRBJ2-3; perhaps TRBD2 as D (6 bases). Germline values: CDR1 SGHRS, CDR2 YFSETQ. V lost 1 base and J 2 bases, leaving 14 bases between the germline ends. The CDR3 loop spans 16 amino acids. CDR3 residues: CASSLTGTSPTDTQYF. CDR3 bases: TGCGCCAGCAGCTTGACCGGGACTTCACCCACAGATACGCAGTATTTT. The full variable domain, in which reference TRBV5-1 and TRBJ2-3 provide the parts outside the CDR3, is KAGVTQTPRYLIKTRGQQVTLSCSPISGHRSVSWYQQTPGQGLQFLFEYFSETQRNKGNFPGRFSGRQFSNSRSEMNVSTLELGDSALYLCASSLTGTSPTDTQYFGPGTRLTVL.

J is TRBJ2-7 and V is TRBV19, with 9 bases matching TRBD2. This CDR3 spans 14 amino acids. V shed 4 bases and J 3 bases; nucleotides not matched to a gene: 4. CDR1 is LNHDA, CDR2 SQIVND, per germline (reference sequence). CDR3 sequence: CASSTLAGIYEQYF. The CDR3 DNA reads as TGTGCCAGTAGTACGCTAGCGGGGATCTACGAGCAGTACTTC.

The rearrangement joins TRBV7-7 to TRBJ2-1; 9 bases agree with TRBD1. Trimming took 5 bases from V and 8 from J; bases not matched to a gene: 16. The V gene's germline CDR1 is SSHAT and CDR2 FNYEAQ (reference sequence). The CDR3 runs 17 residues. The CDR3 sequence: CASSLRPPGQGFHEQFF. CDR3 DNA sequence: TGTGCCAGCAGCCTCAGACCCCCGGGACAGGGCTTCCATGAGCAGTTCTTC.

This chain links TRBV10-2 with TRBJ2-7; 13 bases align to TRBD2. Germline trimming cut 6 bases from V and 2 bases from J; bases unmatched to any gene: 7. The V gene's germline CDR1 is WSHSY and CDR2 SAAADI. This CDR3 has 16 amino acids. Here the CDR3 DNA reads TGCGCCAGCAGCGAATCGACTAGCGGGGGGCCCTACGAGCAGTACTTC. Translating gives CASSESTSGGPYEQYF.

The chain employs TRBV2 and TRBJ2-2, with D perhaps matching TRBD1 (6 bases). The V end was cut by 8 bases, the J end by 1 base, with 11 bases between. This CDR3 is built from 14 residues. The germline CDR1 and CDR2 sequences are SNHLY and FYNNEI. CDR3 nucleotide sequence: TGTGCCAGCTTTGAGACAGGGAACACCGGGGAGCTGTTTTTT. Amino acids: CASFETGNTGELFF.

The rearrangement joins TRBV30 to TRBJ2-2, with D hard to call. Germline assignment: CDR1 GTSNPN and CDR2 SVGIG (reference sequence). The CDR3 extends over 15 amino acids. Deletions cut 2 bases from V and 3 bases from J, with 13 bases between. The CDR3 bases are TGTGCCTGGAGTCACCCGGGCACCTACACCGGGGAGCTGTTTTTT. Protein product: CAWSHPGTYTGELFF.

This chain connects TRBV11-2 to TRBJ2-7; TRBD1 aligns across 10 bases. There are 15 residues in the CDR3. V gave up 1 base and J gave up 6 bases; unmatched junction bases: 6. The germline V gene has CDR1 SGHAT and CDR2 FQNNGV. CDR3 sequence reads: CASSLARTGGGEQYF. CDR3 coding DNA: TGTGCCAGCAGCTTAGCCCGGACAGGGGGGGGCGAGCAGTACTTC.

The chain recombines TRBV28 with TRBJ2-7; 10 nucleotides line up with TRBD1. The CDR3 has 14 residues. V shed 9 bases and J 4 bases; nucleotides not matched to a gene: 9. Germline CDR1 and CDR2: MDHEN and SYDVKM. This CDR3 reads CASFSGTGAYEQYF. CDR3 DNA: TGTGCCAGTTTCTCCGGGACAGGGGCGTACGAGCAGTACTTC.

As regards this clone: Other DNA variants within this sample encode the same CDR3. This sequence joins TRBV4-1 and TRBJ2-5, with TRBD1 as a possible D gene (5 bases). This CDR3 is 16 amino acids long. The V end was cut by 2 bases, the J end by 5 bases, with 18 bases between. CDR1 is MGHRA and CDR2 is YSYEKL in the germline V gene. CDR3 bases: TGCGCCAGCAGCCAAACCCCTCGACAGTACAGGGAGACCCAGTACTTC. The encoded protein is CASSQTPRQYRETQYF.

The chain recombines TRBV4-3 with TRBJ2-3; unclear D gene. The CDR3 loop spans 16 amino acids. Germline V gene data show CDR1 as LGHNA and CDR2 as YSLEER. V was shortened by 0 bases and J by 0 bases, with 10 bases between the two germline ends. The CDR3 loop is CASSQDQSESTDTQYF. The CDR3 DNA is TGCGCCAGCAGCCAAGACCAGTCGGAGAGCACAGATACGCAGTATTTT.

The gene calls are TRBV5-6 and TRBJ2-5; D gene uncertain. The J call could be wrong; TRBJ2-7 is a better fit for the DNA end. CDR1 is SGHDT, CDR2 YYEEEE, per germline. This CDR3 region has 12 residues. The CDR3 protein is CASSLDGYEQYF. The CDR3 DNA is TGTGCCAGCAGCTTGGATGGGTACGAGCAGTACTTC.

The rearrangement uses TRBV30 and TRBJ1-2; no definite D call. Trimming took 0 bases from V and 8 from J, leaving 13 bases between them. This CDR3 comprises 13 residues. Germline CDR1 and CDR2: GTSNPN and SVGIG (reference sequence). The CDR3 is CAWSVKGVRGYTF. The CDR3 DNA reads TGTGCCTGGAGTGTTAAGGGTGTGCGGGGCTACACCTTC.

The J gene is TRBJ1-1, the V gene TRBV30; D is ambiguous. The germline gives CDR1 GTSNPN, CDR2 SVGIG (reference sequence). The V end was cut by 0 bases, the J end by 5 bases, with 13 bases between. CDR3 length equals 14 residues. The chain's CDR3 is CAWSVRLGGTEAFF. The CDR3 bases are TGTGCCTGGAGTGTACGTTTAGGAGGGACTGAAGCTTTCTTT.

Here the CDR3 reads CASSSPLLAGGQMTGELFF. The CDR3, as DNA: TGTGCCAGCAGCTCGCCACTTCTAGCGGGGGGCCAGATGACCGGGGAGCTGTTTTTT. This rearrangement joins TRBV7-8 to TRBJ2-2; 11 positions match TRBD2. The V gene's germline CDR1 is SGHVS and CDR2 FQNEAQ. The CDR3 runs 19 residues. Trimming removed 4 bases from V and 5 bases from J; junction bases left unmatched: 15.

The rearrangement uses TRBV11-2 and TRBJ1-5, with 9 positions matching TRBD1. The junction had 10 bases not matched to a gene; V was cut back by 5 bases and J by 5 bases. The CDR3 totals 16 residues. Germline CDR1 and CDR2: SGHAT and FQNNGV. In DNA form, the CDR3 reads TGTGCCAGCAGCCCCTGGGACAGGGAGGGGTATCAGCCCCAGCATTTT. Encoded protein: CASSPWDREGYQPQHF.

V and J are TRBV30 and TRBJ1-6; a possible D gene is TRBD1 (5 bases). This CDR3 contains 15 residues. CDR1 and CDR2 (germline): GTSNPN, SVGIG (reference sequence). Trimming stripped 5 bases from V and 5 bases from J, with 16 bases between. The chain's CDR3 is CAWGPGQANNSPLHF. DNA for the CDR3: TGTGCCTGGGGCCCGGGGCAGGCTAATAATTCACCCCTCCACTTT.

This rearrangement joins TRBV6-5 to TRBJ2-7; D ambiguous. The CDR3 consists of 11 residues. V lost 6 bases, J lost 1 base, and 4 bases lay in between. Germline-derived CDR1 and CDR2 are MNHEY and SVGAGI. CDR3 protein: CASRVSYEQYF. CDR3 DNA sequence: TGTGCCAGCAGGGTTTCCTACGAGCAGTACTTC.

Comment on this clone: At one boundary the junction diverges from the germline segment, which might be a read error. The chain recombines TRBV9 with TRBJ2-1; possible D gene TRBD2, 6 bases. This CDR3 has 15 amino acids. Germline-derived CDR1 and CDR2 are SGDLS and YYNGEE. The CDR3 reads CASTVDGGPYNEQFF. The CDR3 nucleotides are TGTGCCAGCACCGTAGACGGGGGACCATACAATGAGCAGTTCTTC.

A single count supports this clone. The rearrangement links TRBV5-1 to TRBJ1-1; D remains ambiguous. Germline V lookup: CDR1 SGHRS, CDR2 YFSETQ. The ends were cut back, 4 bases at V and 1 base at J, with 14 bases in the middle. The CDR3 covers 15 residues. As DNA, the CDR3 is TGCGCCAGCAGCACGGGAAGCGGTAGGAACACTGAAGCTTTCTTT. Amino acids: CASSTGSGRNTEAFF. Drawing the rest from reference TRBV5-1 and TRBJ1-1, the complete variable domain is KAGVTQTPRYLIKTRGQQVTLSCSPISGHRSVSWYQQTPGQGLQFLFEYFSETQRNKGNFPGRFSGRQFSNSRSEMNVSTLELGDSALYLCASSTGSGRNTEAFFGQGTRLTVV.

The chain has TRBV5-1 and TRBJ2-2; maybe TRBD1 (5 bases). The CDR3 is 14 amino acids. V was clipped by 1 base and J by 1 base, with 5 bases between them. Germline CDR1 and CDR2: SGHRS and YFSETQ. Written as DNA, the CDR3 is TGCGCCAGCAGCTTGACAGGGAACACCGGGGAGCTGTTTTTT. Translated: CASSLTGNTGELFF.

CDR3 amino acids: CATSREGGLAGGPTDTQYF. The CDR3 DNA sequence: TGTGCCACCAGCAGAGAAGGAGGTTTGGCGGGGGGCCCCACAGATACGCAGTATTTT. This rearrangement joins TRBV15 to TRBJ2-3; 8 bases align to TRBD2. Trimming at V came to 0 bases and at J to 2 bases, leaving 13 bases not matched to a gene. Germline V gene sequence: CDR1 LNHNV, CDR2 YYDKDF (reference sequence). The CDR3 is 19 residues long.

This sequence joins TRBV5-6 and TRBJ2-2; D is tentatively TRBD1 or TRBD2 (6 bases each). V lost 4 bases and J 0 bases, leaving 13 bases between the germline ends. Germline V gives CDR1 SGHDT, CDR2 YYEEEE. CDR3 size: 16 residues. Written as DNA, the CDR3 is TGTGCCAGCAGCCGGAGGGGGGCAGCGAACACCGGGGAGCTGTTTTTT. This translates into CASSRRGAANTGELFF.

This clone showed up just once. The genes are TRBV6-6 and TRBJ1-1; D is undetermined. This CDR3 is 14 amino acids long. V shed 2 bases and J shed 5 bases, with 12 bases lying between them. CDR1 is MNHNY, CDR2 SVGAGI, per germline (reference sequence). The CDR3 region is CASSYREPGTEAFF. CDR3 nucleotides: TGTGCCAGCAGTTACAGGGAGCCGGGGACTGAAGCTTTCTTT.

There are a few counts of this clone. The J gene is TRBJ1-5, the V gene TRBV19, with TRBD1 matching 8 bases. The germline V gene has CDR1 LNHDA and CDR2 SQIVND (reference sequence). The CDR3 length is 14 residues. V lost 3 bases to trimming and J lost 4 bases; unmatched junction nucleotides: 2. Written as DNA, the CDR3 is TGTGCCAGTAGTATCCGACAGGGGAATCAGCCCCAGCATTTT. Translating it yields CASSIRQGNQPQHF.